A selection of T cell receptor beta chains follows, all from one sample in a study of immune evolution from preneoplasia to lung adenocarcinoma. Produced via immunoSEQ multiplex PCR; TCRdb's table is partial and in-frame only. The data show 4,000 to 5,500 clones, 78% seen once. The specimen was FFPE adjacent normal lung tissue. The receptors shown here come from a donor older than 65 with lung adenocarcinoma. CDR3s include the opening cysteine and the closing phenylalanine or tryptophan. The order of the fields is CDR3 DNA, CDR3 protein, J gene, clone size, D gene, V gene. A D gene is named only where the DNA matches it firmly. Expanded clones are given a class, and other clones once, few, many or no size at all.

cdr3_nt: TGTGCCATCAGTGAGTCGACCGGGACTAGCGGGTTCAATGAGCAGTTCTTC; cdr3_aa: CAISESTGTSGFNEQFF; j_call: TRBJ2-1; clone_size: -; d_call: TRBD2; v_call: TRBV10-3
cdr3_nt: TGTGCCAGCAGCGCCGCTAGCGGGTACAATGAGCAGTTCTTC; cdr3_aa: CASSAASGYNEQFF; j_call: TRBJ2-1; clone_size: -; d_call: TRBD2; v_call: TRBV13
cdr3_nt: TGTGCCAGCAACACGGGGCGACCCCATAGCAATCAGCCCCAGCATTTT; cdr3_aa: CASNTGRPHSNQPQHF; j_call: TRBJ1-5; clone_size: -; d_call: -; v_call: TRBV6-4
cdr3_nt: TGTGCCAGCAGCTTAGTAGGGGACAGCGGGGAGCTGTTTTTT; cdr3_aa: CASSLVGDSGELFF; j_call: TRBJ2-2; clone_size: -; d_call: TRBD1; v_call: TRBV11-3
cdr3_nt: TGTGCCAGCAGCTTAGTAGCGGGAGGGGTGAATGAGCAGTTCTTC; cdr3_aa: CASSLVAGGVNEQFF; j_call: TRBJ2-1; clone_size: -; d_call: TRBD2; v_call: TRBV13
cdr3_nt: TGCAGCGCCAAGACTAGCGGGCTAGACACCGGGGAGCTGTTTTTT; cdr3_aa: CSAKTSGLDTGELFF; j_call: TRBJ2-2; clone_size: -; d_call: TRBD2; v_call: TRBV29-1
cdr3_nt: TGTGCCAGCAGCTTAGGGGATGCAGGCAAGGCGAACACTGAAGCTTTCTTT; cdr3_aa: CASSLGDAGKANTEAFF; j_call: TRBJ1-1; clone_size: -; d_call: -; v_call: TRBV7-2
cdr3_nt: TGTGCCAGCAGCGTAGATCCAGGGGGCCGTGGAGAGACCCAGTACTTC; cdr3_aa: CASSVDPGGRGETQYF; j_call: TRBJ2-5; clone_size: few; d_call: TRBD1; v_call: TRBV9
cdr3_nt: TGTGCCAGCAGCTTACCTACGGTCAGTTCAGATACGCAGTATTTT; cdr3_aa: CASSLPTVSSDTQYF; j_call: TRBJ2-3; clone_size: few; d_call: -; v_call: TRBV7-2
cdr3_nt: TGTGCCAGCAGCTTAGGGACATTGAACACTGAAGCTTTCTTT; cdr3_aa: CASSLGTLNTEAFF; j_call: TRBJ1-1; clone_size: -; d_call: -; v_call: TRBV11-2
cdr3_nt: TGCAGTGCTCGCAGTTTGCGGGGCTACACCTTC; cdr3_aa: CSARSLRGYTF; j_call: TRBJ1-2; clone_size: -; d_call: -; v_call: TRBV20-1
cdr3_nt: TGTGCCAGCAGCCTCGGGACAGGGTCCACCATATATTTT; cdr3_aa: CASSLGTGSTIYF; j_call: TRBJ1-3; clone_size: -; d_call: TRBD1; v_call: TRBV11-3
cdr3_nt: TGCAGCGTTGAAGGGAAGTGGACAGATACGCAGTATTTT; cdr3_aa: CSVEGKWTDTQYF; j_call: TRBJ2-3; clone_size: -; d_call: -; v_call: TRBV29-1
cdr3_nt: TGCAGTGCCGGGGAAGAGACCCAGTACTTC; cdr3_aa: CSAGEETQYF; j_call: TRBJ2-5; clone_size: -; d_call: -; v_call: TRBV20-1
cdr3_nt: TGTGCCAGCAGCGTAACCCCCTCTGGGGCCAACGTCCTGACTTTC; cdr3_aa: CASSVTPSGANVLTF; j_call: TRBJ2-6; clone_size: -; d_call: -; v_call: TRBV9
cdr3_nt: TGTGCCAGCAGCTCGATCTCTTACGAGCAGTACTTC; cdr3_aa: CASSSISYEQYF; j_call: TRBJ2-7; clone_size: -; d_call: -; v_call: TRBV11-3
cdr3_nt: TGCGCCAGCAGCTTGGATGGACAGGGGAGCGAGCAGTACTTC; cdr3_aa: CASSLDGQGSEQYF; j_call: TRBJ2-7; clone_size: -; d_call: TRBD1; v_call: TRBV5-1
cdr3_nt: TGTGCCAGCAGGCAAACGTTCTCTGGGGCCAACGTCCTGACTTTC; cdr3_aa: CASRQTFSGANVLTF; j_call: TRBJ2-6; clone_size: -; d_call: -; v_call: TRBV6-5
cdr3_nt: TGTGCCAGTAGTATTTCGGCCAGGGAGTATGGCTACACCTTC; cdr3_aa: CASSISAREYGYTF; j_call: TRBJ1-2; clone_size: -; d_call: -; v_call: TRBV19
cdr3_nt: TGTGCCAGCAGCCAAGATAGGACTAGCGGGTCCAATACGCAGTATTTT; cdr3_aa: CASSQDRTSGSNTQYF; j_call: TRBJ2-3; clone_size: -; d_call: TRBD2; v_call: TRBV4-2
cdr3_nt: TGTGCCAGTAGGCCGAAGGGGGCCACTGAAGCTTTCTTT; cdr3_aa: CASRPKGATEAFF; j_call: TRBJ1-1; clone_size: -; d_call: TRBD1; v_call: TRBV19
cdr3_nt: TGTGCCAGCAGCCTAGGACACACGCCGGGGTACGAGCAGTACTTC; cdr3_aa: CASSLGHTPGYEQYF; j_call: TRBJ2-7; clone_size: -; d_call: -; v_call: TRBV7-6